These 25 T cell receptor beta chains came from one sample sequenced in a study. Via MiXCR, TCRdb re-called the 5' RACE reads, giving one row per CDR3 protein. The sample lists tens of thousands of distinct CDR3 sequences; around a quarter were seen once. Input material: tumor-infiltrating memory CD4+ T cells sorted from the breast tumor. Sample subset: memory CD4+ T cells, CD4+CD45RO+CD25-. The receptor set was obtained from a female donor with breast cancer.

This clonotype has only a few counts. The J gene is TRBJ2-5, the V gene TRBV6-5, with 8 positions matching TRBD2. The CDR3 totals 11 residues. CDR1 is MNHEY, CDR2 SVGAGI, per germline. With 6 bases clipped from V and 7 bases from J, the junction kept 1 base outside the gene matches. CDR3 DNA: TGTGCCAGCAGGACTAGCGCGACCCAGTACTTC. Protein sequence: CASRTSATQYF.

This clonotype has only a few counts. J is TRBJ2-7 and V is TRBV7-2; 8 nucleotides match TRBD1. Germline V gene sequence: CDR1 SGHTA, CDR2 FQGNSA. CDR3 length equals 16 residues. V trimming: 3 bases; J trimming: 5 bases; junction bases outside the gene matches: 12. The CDR3 here is CASSLGPPGGYHEQYF. CDR3 nucleotides: TGTGCCAGCAGCTTGGGGCCCCCAGGGGGCTACCACGAGCAGTACTTC.

This chain links TRBV12-3 or TRBV12-4 with TRBJ2-3, with 8 bases lining up with TRBD2. There are 15 residues in the CDR3. Germline trimming cut 6 bases from V and 3 bases from J; bases unmatched to any gene: 8. In DNA, the CDR3 is TGTGCCAGCAGCCCGGGGGGGACCAGAACAGATACGCAGTATTTT. Its protein product is CASSPGGTRTDTQYF.

This chain links TRBV7-2 with TRBJ2-7; TRBD1 matches 8 bases. This CDR3 has 12 residues. After removal of 9 bases from V and 3 bases from J, the junction contained 4 bases not matched to a gene. Germline-derived CDR1 and CDR2 are SGHTA and FQGNSA. CDR3 coding DNA: TGTGCCAGTGAGGACAGGGACTACGAGCAGTACTTC. It yields the protein CASEDRDYEQYF.

This clonotype was seen only a few times. The chain uses TRBV6-1 and TRBJ1-2; 8 bases line up with TRBD1. The V and J ends lost 2 bases and 4 bases, in that order; junction bases with no gene match: 6. This CDR3 contains 15 residues. Per the germline V gene, CDR1 is MNHNS and CDR2 is SASEGT. CDR3 nucleotides: TGTGCCAGCAGTGAATCAGGGGGCGCAATCTATGGCTACACCTTC. This gives the protein CASSESGGAIYGYTF.

There are a few counts of this clonotype. DNA of the CDR3: TGTGCCAGCAGAGTTTCTGGGACTACAGATACGCAGTATTTT. It encodes CASRVSGTTDTQYF. The V gene is TRBV12-3 or TRBV12-4, the J gene TRBJ2-3; possible D gene TRBD2, 6 bases. This CDR3 has 14 amino acids. V gave up 6 bases and J gave up 3 bases, with 13 bases separating them.

This clonotype was counted only a few times. The chain recombines TRBV5-1 with TRBJ2-7, with 8 bases matching TRBD1. V gave up 0 bases and J gave up 0 bases; unmatched junction bases: 2. Germline V gene sequence: CDR1 SGHRS, CDR2 YFSETQ. CDR3 length: 15 amino acids. This CDR3 is CASSLGTGSSYEQYF. In DNA, the CDR3 is TGCGCCAGCAGCTTGGGGACAGGGAGCTCCTACGAGCAGTACTTC. Together with reference TRBV5-1 and TRBJ2-7, the CDR3 gives the full variable domain: KAGVTQTPRYLIKTRGQQVTLSCSPISGHRSVSWYQQTPGQGLQFLFEYFSETQRNKGNFPGRFSGRQFSNSRSEMNVSTLELGDSALYLCASSLGTGSSYEQYFGPGTRLTVT.

This clonotype has a handful of counts. This chain uses TRBV29-1 with TRBJ2-5; possibly TRBD1 for D (5 bases). The CDR3 runs 14 residues. Germline assignment: CDR1 SQVTM and CDR2 ANQGSEA. Trimming left V 5 bases short and J 1 base short, with 14 bases between. The CDR3 nucleotides read TGCAGCGTTCGGCAGGGCACCCCCCAAGAGACCCAGTACTTC. Protein: CSVRQGTPQETQYF.

V gene TRBV6-5 combines with J gene TRBJ2-7, with D possibly matching TRBD1 (6 bases). Germline V gene lookup returns CDR1 MNHEY and CDR2 SVGAGI. The CDR3 consists of 15 residues. The V and J ends lost 6 bases and 3 bases respectively, with 18 bases between them. CDR3 residues: CASRRQEATYYEQYF. The DNA for the CDR3 is TGTGCCAGCAGGCGACAGGAAGCAACCTACTACGAGCAGTACTTC.

The genes are TRBV5-1 and TRBJ2-3; D unresolved. The V gene's germline CDR1 is SGHRS and CDR2 YFSETQ. V lost 0 bases and J 1 base, leaving 9 bases between the germline ends. This CDR3 has 15 residues. CDR3 residues: CASSLVPAGTDTQYF. CDR3 nucleotides: TGCGCCAGCAGCTTGGTACCGGCGGGCACAGATACGCAGTATTTT.

This clonotype has just a few counts. This rearrangement joins TRBV3-1 to TRBJ1-1, with TRBD1 matching 7 bases. The CDR3 length is 12 residues. Trimming at V came to 4 bases and at J to 7 bases, leaving 3 bases not matched to a gene. Germline V gene lookup returns CDR1 LGHDT and CDR2 YNNKEL (reference sequence). CDR3 loop: CASSRNRGEAFF. In nucleotides, the CDR3 is TGTGCCAGCAGCCGAAACAGGGGTGAAGCTTTCTTT. Together with reference TRBV3-1 and TRBJ1-1, the CDR3 gives the full variable domain: DTAVSQTPKYLVTQMGNDKSIKCEQNLGHDTMYWYKQDSKKFLKIMFSYNNKELIINETVPNRFSPKSPDKAHLNLHINSLELGDSAVYFCASSRNRGEAFFGQGTRLTVV.

This clonotype has just a few counts. The CDR3 bases are TGTGCCAGCCGCGACTCGGGAGGAGACGAAAAACTGTTTTTT. Translation: CASRDSGGDEKLFF. V is TRBV7-9 and J is TRBJ1-4; D remains ambiguous. The CDR3 sequence is 14 residues long. Germline values: CDR1 SEHNR, CDR2 FQNEAQ (reference sequence). The germline V and J ends were trimmed by 8 bases and 8 bases, with 18 bases remaining between them.

This rearrangement joins TRBV28 to TRBJ1-6, with D unresolved. The germline V gene has CDR1 MDHEN and CDR2 SYDVKM. The V gene lost 5 bases and the J gene lost 7 bases, with 18 bases spanning the gap. This CDR3 region has 16 residues. Here the CDR3 DNA reads TGTGCCAGCAGTCTACCGGGCCCCCGGGCAAATTCACCCCTCCACTTT. As protein: CASSLPGPRANSPLHF.

The gene calls are TRBV29-1 and TRBJ2-3; tentatively, D is TRBD2 (5 bases). Germline V gene sequence: CDR1 SQVTM, CDR2 ANQGSEA. The CDR3 runs to 18 residues. Trimming shortened V by 0 bases and J by 4 bases, and 23 bases separated the two germline ends. CDR3 DNA: TGCAGCGTTGAAGAGGCTCATGACTACAAGGGCAGCCCAGATACGCAGTATTTT. It codes for CSVEEAHDYKGSPDTQYF.

The chain carries TRBV4-3 and TRBJ2-4, with D perhaps given as TRBD1 or TRBD2 (6 bases each). Trimming cost V 2 bases and J 8 bases, with 22 bases left between them. The CDR3 covers 17 residues. Looked up from germline, CDR1 is LGHNA and CDR2 is YSLEER. The CDR3 here is CASSQSSDFTYRDIQYF. The CDR3 DNA reads TGCGCCAGCAGCCAATCTAGCGATTTTACCTACAGGGACATTCAGTACTTC.

The V and J genes are TRBV6-1 and TRBJ1-2, with D possibly matching TRBD1 (6 bases). Germline-derived CDR1 and CDR2 are MNHNS and SASEGT. Deletions cut 3 bases from V and 2 bases from J, with 13 bases between. This CDR3 is built from 15 residues. The CDR3 sequence: CASSERTAGNYGYTF. CDR3 bases: TGTGCCAGCAGTGAGCGGACAGCGGGCAACTATGGCTACACCTTC.

This clonotype was observed a handful of times. The gene calls are TRBV7-2 and TRBJ1-5; D ambiguous. This CDR3 spans 15 amino acids. V lost 5 bases to trimming and J lost 7 bases, with 18 bases between them. CDR1 and CDR2 (germline): SGHTA, FQGNSA. CDR3 amino acids: CASSLGGQAAQPQHF. For the CDR3, the DNA is TGTGCCAGCAGCCTAGGTGGCCAGGCCGCCCAGCCCCAGCATTTT.

Only a few counts were recorded for this clonotype. The chain combines TRBV2 with TRBJ1-2, with D unresolved. This CDR3 is built from 14 residues. CDR1 is SNHLY, CDR2 FYNNEI, per germline. V was clipped by 2 bases and J by 4 bases, with 11 bases between them. As DNA, the CDR3 is TGTGCCAGCAGTGAATGGTCGAGTATCTATGGCTACACCTTC. This translates into CASSEWSSIYGYTF.

This chain joins TRBV25-1 and TRBJ2-2; a weak D match, TRBD2 (5 bases). This CDR3 is 14 amino acids long. Per the germline V gene, CDR1 is MGHDK and CDR2 is SYGVNS. V was trimmed by 4 bases and J by 6 bases, leaving 12 bases between them. CDR3 loop: CASSGSSGAGELFF. The CDR3, as DNA: TGTGCCAGCAGTGGCTCCTCCGGGGCCGGGGAGCTGTTTTTT.

The table lists this clonotype with a few counts. This chain connects TRBV2 to TRBJ1-6, with 9 bases aligning to TRBD1. Trimming took 4 bases from V and 10 from J; bases not matched to a gene: 14. Germline lookup yields CDR1 SNHLY and CDR2 FYNNEI. CDR3 length: 17 amino acids. The CDR3 bases are TGTGCCAGCAGTGTTACAGGGGGCGCCCTGTTAGGCTCACCCCTCCACTTT. It is translated as CASSVTGGALLGSPLHF.

This clonotype was seen a handful of times. The rearrangement uses TRBV28 and TRBJ1-4, with D perhaps TRBD1 (6 bases). There are 15 residues in the CDR3. V lost 7 bases to trimming and J lost 6 bases, with 18 bases between them. In germline, CDR1 is MDHEN, CDR2 SYDVKM. The CDR3 DNA reads TGTGCCAGCACCGCGGTAATGGGGGCGCATGAAAAACTGTTTTTT. It yields the protein CASTAVMGAHEKLFF.

This clonotype was seen more than once but under ten times. V usage is TRBV5-1 and J usage is TRBJ2-7, with 7 bases matching TRBD1. CDR3 length: 15 amino acids. Germline CDR1 and CDR2: SGHRS and YFSETQ. The V and J ends lost 2 bases and 4 bases, in that order; junction bases with no gene match: 9. The CDR3 DNA sequence: TGCGCCAGCAGCTTTAACAGGGGATCCTCGTACGAGCAGTACTTC. Amino acid sequence: CASSFNRGSSYEQYF.

This clonotype was seen more than once but under ten times. V usage is TRBV18 and J usage is TRBJ2-5, with TRBD1 matching 7 bases. Germline V gene data show CDR1 as KGHSH and CDR2 as LQKENI. The CDR3 extends over 13 amino acids. The J segment lost 3 bases and the V segment lost 5 bases, leaving 3 bases of the junction unmatched. The CDR3 protein is CASSAGTEETQYF. CDR3 coding DNA: TGTGCCAGCTCAGCTGGGACAGAAGAGACCCAGTACTTC.

This clonotype was counted many times. CDR3 amino acids: CASSLNKPLRNTEAFF. DNA of the CDR3: TGTGCCAGCAGCTTAAACAAGCCCTTACGCAACACTGAAGCTTTCTTT. J is TRBJ1-1 and V is TRBV7-2; D is ambiguous. Germline assignment: CDR1 SGHTA and CDR2 FQGNSA. Deletions cut 2 bases from V and 2 bases from J, with 15 bases between. The CDR3 is made up of 16 amino acids.

The chain carries TRBV12-3 or TRBV12-4 and TRBJ2-1, with D unclear. The CDR3 is made up of 11 amino acids. V shed 5 bases and J shed 9 bases, with 8 bases lying between them. The CDR3 bases are TGTGCCAGCAGTGGAATCGTTGAGCAGTTCTTC. It is translated as CASSGIVEQFF.